The T cell receptor (beta chain) under discussion was sequenced for a study of blood T cell repertoires in COVID-19. Study-wide context: Collection of acute and convalescent COVID-19 samples took place in the United States, Italy and Spain. PBMCs, B-cell-depleted T cells, or T cells provided the cDNA or gDNA that made up the material.

This CDR3 comprises 16 residues. V lost 2 bases, J lost 2 bases, and 7 bases stayed unmatched. Germline CDR1 is MDHEN and CDR2 is SYDVKM. Under the authors' procedure: Quantification of nucleated cells was approximated via reference gene primer amplification. TCRdb's table, derived via immunoSEQ multiplex PCR, lists solely in-frame clones and lacks some. V and J calls and clone size follow that table, whereas D and trimming were derived from the DNA. The table lists roughly 54,000 clones, 91% of them singletons. The specimen was peripheral blood. The gene calls are TRBV28 and TRBJ1-1; 8 positions match TRBD1. The source is a woman aged 55-69 years with active or convalescent COVID-19. CDR3 in amino acids: CASSLPAGGINTEAFF. The CDR3 bases are TGTGCCAGCAGTTTACCGGCAGGGGGCATAAACACTGAAGCTTTCTTT.